Included here is one TCR beta chain sequence, with context. Its antigen is undetermined. This entry is derived from a study of cytomegalovirus exposure and HLA in healthy donors. Study information: Falling in the Caucasian-associated ancestry cluster were approximately 86% of 398 genotyped donors. Findings of the study overall: The classifier reportedly diagnosed cytomegalovirus status with high sensitivity and specificity. A later analysis linked a missense DCLRE1C variant to TCR beta V- and J-gene trimming. Some TCR beta chains (more than 150 of them) were listed as cytomegalovirus-associated.

The PCR used 60 Vbeta and 13 Jbeta primers. Data came from immunoSEQ multiplex PCR; TCRdb stores just in-frame clones and leaves some out. The data hold 50,000 to 60,000 clones, with over 60% observed a single time. The receptor's source is a woman aged 40-49 years in good health and CMV-seropositive. The sample taken for sequencing was PBMCs.

CDR3 amino acids: CSVKPTGDRSGELFF. CDR3 sequence (DNA): TGCAGCGTTAAGCCGACAGGGGATAGGTCCGGGGAGCTGTTTTTT. The V call is TRBV29-1, the J call TRBJ2-2; 8 positions match TRBD1. The germline V gene has CDR1 SQVTM and CDR2 ANQGSEA. V lost 5 bases, J lost 6 bases, and 11 bases stayed unmatched. This CDR3 is built from 15 residues.